The present entry profiles one T cell receptor beta chain with its context. This sample is drawn from a study of shared clonotypes between healthy human individuals. Germline loops: CDR1 ENHRY, CDR2 SYGVKD. The CDR3 runs to 15 residues. Deletions cut 10 bases from V and 4 bases from J, with 22 bases between. Naive CD8 populations comprised CD45RO-negative cells positively selected for CCR7, excluding terminally differentiated effector memory CD45RA+ cells. TCRdb's table, derived via immunoSEQ multiplex PCR, lists solely in-frame clones and lacks some. The sample has some 2,100,000 clones, more than 85% seen once.

The gene calls are TRBV10-3 and TRBJ1-2, with a weak D call TRBD1 (5 bases). The TCR was taken from a man aged 18 to 29 in good health. Some clones in this sample may be carry-over from other donors' samples. Source material: naive CD8+ T cells from PBMCs. The chain's CDR3 is CATFGEGQYSYGYTF. The CDR3 DNA sequence: TGTGCCACCTTCGGAGAGGGGCAATACTCCTATGGCTACACCTTC.